One and the same sample provided the 9 T cell receptor beta chains below, sequenced in a study of low-dose radiotherapy and immunotherapy resistance in tumors (dated by TCRdb to between 2021 and 2022). The listed sequencing device is Illumina HiSeq 2500. First-strand cDNA was synthesized using Superscript III and a set of TRAV- and TRBV-specific primers, so that both TCRalpha and TCRbeta chains were covered. TCRs were amplified with Phusion for approximately 20 PCR cycles using a constant-region primer together with the adapter attached to the V primers. TCRdb reworked the public reads: Q25 trimming with fastp, MiXCR clone assembly, productive beta chains retained. Rows are combined by CDR3 protein, so each entry shows the most common genes and DNA. The sample contains about 82,000 distinct CDR3 sequences, approximately 17% of them found a single time. The ten largest account for 5.5% to 6% of the sample.

Read against the paper, the sample's time point label means: before trial treatment. The starting material was PBMCs, obtained before treatment. These receptors all stem from a male donor with prostate cancer.

There are many counts of this clonotype. This rearrangement joins TRBV7-2 to TRBJ1-3; D unresolved. The V gene's germline CDR1 is SGHTA and CDR2 FQGNSA. The length of the CDR3 is 15 residues. V shed 1 base and J shed 0 bases, with 7 bases lying between them. CDR3 sequence: CASSLERHSGNTIYF. The CDR3 DNA sequence: TGTGCCAGCAGCTTAGAGAGACACTCTGGAAACACCATATATTTT.

This clonotype has ten or more counts. This rearrangement joins TRBV24-1 to TRBJ2-3, with D possibly TRBD2 on 5 matching bases. Per the germline V gene, CDR1 is KGHDR and CDR2 is SFDVKD. V shed 1 base and J shed 1 base, with 11 bases lying between them. This CDR3 region has 16 residues. The CDR3 is CATSDLTSGRTDTQYF. In nucleotides, the CDR3 is TGTGCCACCAGTGATTTAACAAGCGGCCGCACAGATACGCAGTATTTT.

Remarks on this clonotype: A much larger clonotype is one base distant, so this may be a read error. The chain combines TRBV10-1 with TRBJ2-7; tentatively, D is TRBD2 (6 bases). CDR1 and CDR2 (germline): WNHNN, SYGVQD (reference sequence). With 10 bases removed from V and 7 bases from J, the gap between germline ends came to 11 bases. The CDR3 contains 10 residues. The CDR3 bases are TGCGCCATCCTCCGGGAGGAGCAGTACTTC. Its translation is CAILREEQYF.

This clonotype has a count of ten or more. This chain uses TRBV6-2 or TRBV6-3 with TRBJ2-3; the match to TRBD2 covers 9 bases. This CDR3 is built from 17 residues. Germline loops: CDR1 MNHEY, CDR2 SVGEGT. V shed 7 bases, J shed 4 bases, and the junction held 15 bases outside the gene matches. This CDR3 reads CASTRSVAGGPPDTQYF. The CDR3 DNA follows: TGTGCCAGCACCCGAAGTGTGGCGGGGGGGCCCCCAGATACGCAGTATTTT.

In this sample, this clonotype turned up a few times. The rearrangement uses TRBV18 and TRBJ2-7; 8 nucleotides agree with TRBD2. Unmatched junction bases numbered 5, after V lost 3 bases and J lost 4 bases. The CDR3 covers 14 residues. Germline V gene data show CDR1 as KGHSH and CDR2 as LQKENI. The CDR3 spells CASSPAGGRYEQYF. Here the CDR3 DNA reads TGTGCCAGCTCACCGGCGGGGGGCCGTTACGAGCAGTACTTC.

The chain combines TRBV28 with TRBJ2-3, with 10 bases that match TRBD2. Germline V gene lookup returns CDR1 MDHEN and CDR2 SYDVKM. J lost 5 bases, V lost 4 bases, and 9 bases had no gene match. The length of the CDR3 is 16 residues. Here the CDR3 reads CASSSLLAGNLDTQYF. CDR3 in DNA: TGTGCCAGCAGTTCACTACTAGCGGGAAACTTAGATACGCAGTATTTT.

On this clonotype itself: A single base is all that separates this from a far larger clone, so a read error is likely. The V gene is TRBV15, the J gene TRBJ2-7; D gene unclear. The V and J ends lost 5 bases and 7 bases respectively, with 15 bases between them. The CDR3 totals 13 residues. Germline V gene lookup returns CDR1 LNHNV and CDR2 YYDKDF (reference sequence). DNA for the CDR3: TGTGCCACCAGCTCCGCCAACGAGAATGAGCAGTACTTC. This gives the protein CATSSANENEQYF.

The chain employs TRBV2 and TRBJ2-3; tentatively, D is TRBD2 (6 bases). Between the trimmed V and J ends, which lost 1 base and 4 bases, there was a span of 6 bases. Germline loops: CDR1 SNHLY, CDR2 FYNNEI. This CDR3 is 13 amino acids long. The CDR3, as DNA: TGTGCCAGCAGTGAAGGGGACTCAGATACGCAGTATTTT. Residues: CASSEGDSDTQYF.

This clonotype was picked up many times. It is unclear where the CDR3 begins or ends on the DNA, so no DNA is shown, and the CDR3 is as TCRdb lists it. This sequence joins TRBV12-3 or TRBV12-4 and TRBJ1-1; the D call of TRBD1 is as the table states it, not checked on the DNA. Termini included, the CDR3 measures 12 amino acids. CDR3 sequence: CASSTSTGPAFF.